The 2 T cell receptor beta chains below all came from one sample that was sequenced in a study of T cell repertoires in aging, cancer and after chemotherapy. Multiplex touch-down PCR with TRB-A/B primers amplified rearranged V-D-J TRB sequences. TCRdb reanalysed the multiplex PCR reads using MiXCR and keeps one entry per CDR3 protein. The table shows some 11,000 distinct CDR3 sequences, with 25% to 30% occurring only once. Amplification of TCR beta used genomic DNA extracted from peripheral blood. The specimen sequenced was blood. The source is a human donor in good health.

In DNA form, the CDR3 reads TGCGCCAGCAGCTTGGGACAGAATGAAGCTTTCTTT. This encodes CASSLGQNEAFF. The rearrangement uses TRBV5-1 and TRBJ1-1; the D gene is possibly TRBD1 (5 bases). Germline V gives CDR1 SGHRS, CDR2 YFSETQ. The V and J ends lost 0 bases and 7 bases respectively, with 7 bases between them. The CDR3 is 12 amino acids.

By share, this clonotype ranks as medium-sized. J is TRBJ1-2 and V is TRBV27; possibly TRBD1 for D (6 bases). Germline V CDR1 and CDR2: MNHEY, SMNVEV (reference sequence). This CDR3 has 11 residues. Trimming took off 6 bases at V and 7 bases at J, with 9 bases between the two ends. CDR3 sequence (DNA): TGTGCCAGCAGGGACAGTCTTGGCTACACCTTC. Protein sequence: CASRDSLGYTF.